This TCR beta chain was recorded in a study of vaccination and CD4 T cells after COVID-19. Turning to the study itself: The authors gave control cultures a CEFX pool, an HIV-1 Nef pool, or no peptide. Study-level findings and limits: A nonsignificant rise from roughly 22 to 38 was seen in the median number of SARS-CoV-2-reactive clonotypes.

To note about this clonotype: Its antigen is not identified.

Cultured CD4+ T cell DNA underwent sequencing with the Oncomine TCR Beta short-read assay. TCRdb re-called the PCR reads through MiXCR, storing one row per CDR3 protein. In the table there are about 20,000 distinct CDR3 sequences, under 30% of which are singletons. Treatment denoted: approximately 11-day PBMC culture with coronavirus spike peptide pools or control peptides (ViraFEST assay). The CDR3 loop spans 14 amino acids. V lost 1 base to trimming and J lost 1 base, with 5 bases between them. Per germline, CDR1 SGHNT and CDR2 YYREEE (reference sequence). The chain joins TRBV5-4 to TRBJ2-2; D possibly corresponds to TRBD1 (5 bases). This clonotype was obtained from a human donor with COVID-19. The sequencing input was cultured CD4+ T cells from blood. DNA of the CDR3: TGTGCCAGCAGCTTGACAGGGAACACCGGGGAGCTGTTTTTT. As protein: CASSLTGNTGELFF.